What follows are 2 T cell receptor beta chains derived from one specimen sequenced in a study of T-cell memory formation after mild COVID-19 (dated by TCRdb to about 2021). Library prep was done by 5' RACE. TCRdb names Illumina NovaSeq 6000 as the instrument used. Starting from the raw public reads, TCRdb applied fastp trimming at Q25, assembled clones with MiXCR and retained in-frame beta chains. Rows are combined by CDR3 protein, so each entry shows the most common genes and DNA. In all, the sample holds 140,000 to 150,000 distinct CDR3 sequences, and about 25% of those were seen once. Around 22% of the sample is in the top ten clones. Sequencing was done on a sample of PBMCs or a T cell subset sorted from them (not recorded which). These receptor sequences come from an adult woman who had mild COVID-19 (a few samples of this study predate the infection). The sample titles of this study are shuffled in the database, so cell type and time point are left out; the donor was told from shared clones.

J is TRBJ2-3 and V is TRBV12-3 or TRBV12-4; 10 bases fit TRBD2. The length of the CDR3 is 15 residues. Trimming cost V 6 bases and J 4 bases; bases outside gene matches: 7. This chain's CDR3 is CASSPSGGTADTQYF. Written as DNA, the CDR3 is TGTGCCAGCAGCCCTAGCGGGGGCACTGCAGATACGCAGTATTTT.

The chain employs TRBV7-8 and TRBJ1-1, with D hard to call. V lost 5 bases and J lost 5, with 12 bases in between. CDR3 length equals 13 residues. Germline V gene lookup returns CDR1 SGHVS and CDR2 FQNEAQ. The CDR3 sequence: CASSPYDGTEAFF. The CDR3 coding sequence is TGTGCCAGCAGCCCGTATGATGGGACTGAAGCTTTCTTT.